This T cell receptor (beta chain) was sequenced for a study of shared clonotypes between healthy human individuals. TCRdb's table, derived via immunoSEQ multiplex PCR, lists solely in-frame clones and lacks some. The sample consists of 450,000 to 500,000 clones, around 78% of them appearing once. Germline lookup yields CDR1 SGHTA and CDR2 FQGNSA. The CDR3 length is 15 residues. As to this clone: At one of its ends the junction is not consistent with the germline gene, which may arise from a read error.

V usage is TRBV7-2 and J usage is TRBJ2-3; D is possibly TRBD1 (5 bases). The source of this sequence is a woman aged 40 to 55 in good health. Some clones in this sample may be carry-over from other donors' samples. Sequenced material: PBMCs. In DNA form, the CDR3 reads TGTGCCTGCAGCCGCAGGGTTTATGGCACAGATACGCAGTATTTT. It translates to CACSRRVYGTDTQYF.